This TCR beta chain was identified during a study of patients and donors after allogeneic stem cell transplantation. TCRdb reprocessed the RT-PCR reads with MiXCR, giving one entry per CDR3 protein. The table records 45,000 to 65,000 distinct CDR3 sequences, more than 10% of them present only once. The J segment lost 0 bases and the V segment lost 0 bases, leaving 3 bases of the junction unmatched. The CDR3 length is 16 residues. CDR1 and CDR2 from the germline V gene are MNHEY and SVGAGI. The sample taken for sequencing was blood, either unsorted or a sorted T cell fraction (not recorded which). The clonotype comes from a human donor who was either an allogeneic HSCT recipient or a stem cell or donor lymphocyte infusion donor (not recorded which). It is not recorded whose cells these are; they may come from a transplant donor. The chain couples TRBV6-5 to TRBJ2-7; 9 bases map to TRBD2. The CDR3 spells CASSYSSSGASYEQYF. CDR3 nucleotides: TGTGCCAGCAGTTACTCGTCTAGCGGGGCCTCCTACGAGCAGTACTTC.